This T cell receptor (beta chain) is drawn from a study of graft-versus-host responses after intestinal transplantation (dated by TCRdb to about 2021). The study in broad terms: Recipients received multivisceral, liver-intestinal, or isolated intestinal transplants. All recipients received anti-thymocyte globulin induction followed by maintenance tacrolimus and steroids for around three years. Graft-versus-host and host-versus-graft alloreactive T cell clones were tracked in the graft, circulation and bone marrow after intestinal transplantation using bulk TCR-beta CDR3 sequencing. Alloreactive clones were identified by sequencing pre-transplant mixed lymphocyte reaction products and comparing them with unstimulated pre-transplant donor and recipient T cells. A cohort of roughly 25 intestinal transplant recipients, including one retransplant, was enrolled, and 3 patients lacking pretransplant specimens were excluded. Donor T cell macrochimerism was defined as a peak of at least 4% donor T cells among recipient peripheral blood mononuclear cells. Samples from three later patients were sequenced in-house on an Illumina MiSeq with MiXCR processing rather than by the commercial service.

The trim is 0 bases for V and 3 bases for J, with a gap of 10 bases between the germline ends. From a lookup of the germline V gene, CDR1 and CDR2 are SGHDT and YYEEEE. Including cysteine and phenylalanine, the CDR3 has 16 amino acids. The entry retains the CDR3 DNA only, 48 bases that are in frame from base 1. This clone appeared a few times. The target of this receptor is not known. Within one base of it there is no much larger clone, and no base qualities were kept. What the time point label conveys for this sample: cells obtained before transplantation from donor or recipient. CD3+CD4+ and CD3+CD8+ populations were FACS-sorted from unstimulated pre-transplant donor and recipient cells taken from spleen or lymph nodes. The library relied on the immunoSEQ multiplex PCR assay. For most patients, genomic DNA was isolated with the Qiagen DNeasy Blood and Tissue Kit and shipped frozen to Adaptive Biotechnologies for TCR sequencing. Adaptive Biotechnologies carried out high-throughput TCR-beta CDR3 sequencing of genomic DNA for most patients. As for the authors' bioinformatics: TCR sequencing data for over 15 patients were retrieved from Adaptive's ImmunoSEQ software; three other patients were processed with MiXCR and VDJtools. To correct CD4 versus CD8 sorting errors, any sequence found in both subsets at a frequency ratio below 5:1 was removed. CDR3 nucleotide sequences shared by donor and recipient were removed because the origin of these sequences could not be assigned. To be classed as alloreactive, a clone needed at least 2-fold expansion over unstimulated cells and a minimum CFSE-low frequency of 0.002% (template counts) or 0.001% (read counts). Clones detected in sequenced pre-transplant spleen, lymph node, or MLR CFSE-low populations of the donor or recipient were defined as mappable. The cumulative frequency of alloreactive clones was calculated as a percentage of all sequences, weighted by copy number. The immuneACCESS repertoire file appears here via TCRdb, limited to in-frame rearrangements. These files lack a portion of the clones; in checked studies, under half of the deficit traces to unresolved V genes, and the cause of the others is not known. V, J and clone size are taken as reported in that table, and D and trimming were inferred from the DNA itself. The sample table contains about 90,000 clones; only one count was recorded for approximately 78% of them. 0.65% to 0.85% of the sample goes to the ten largest clones.

Study-level results and caveats: The relatively low number and heterogeneity of intestinal transplant patients limited the conclusions. GvH clones were detected in recipient bone marrow, and some appeared earlier in ileal mucosa or blood, consistent with an intestinal mucosal origin. High GvH to HvG T cell clonal ratios were observed in the allografts of patients with donor T cell macrochimerism. Peak levels of circulating GvH clones were associated with declines in HvG clones early after transplant.

This clonotype was sampled from a human donor who received an intestinal transplant. Rearrangement joined TRBV5-6 to TRBJ1-6, with no confidently assigned D gene. This specimen consisted of unstimulated CD4+ T cells sorted from spleen or lymph node cells, obtained before intestinal transplant. The CDR3 reads as follows: CASSLALANYNSPLHF. The DNA sequence follows: TGTGCCAGCAGCTTGGCGCTAGCTAACTATAATTCACCCCTCCACTTT.